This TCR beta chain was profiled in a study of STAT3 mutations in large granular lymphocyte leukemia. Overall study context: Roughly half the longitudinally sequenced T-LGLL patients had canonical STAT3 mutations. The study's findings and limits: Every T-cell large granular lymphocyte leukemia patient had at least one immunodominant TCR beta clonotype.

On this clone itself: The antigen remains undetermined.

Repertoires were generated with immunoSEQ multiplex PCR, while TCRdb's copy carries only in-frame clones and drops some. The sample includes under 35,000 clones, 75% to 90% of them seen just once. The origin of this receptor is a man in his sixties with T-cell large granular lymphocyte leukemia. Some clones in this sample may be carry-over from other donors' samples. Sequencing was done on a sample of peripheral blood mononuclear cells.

CDR3 protein: CATSQPGDSVYSNQPQHF. The CDR3 bases are TGTGCCACCAGCCAGCCAGGGGACAGCGTCTATAGCAATCAGCCCCAGCATTTT. The V and J genes are TRBV15 and TRBJ1-5, with 7 bases fitting TRBD1. V gave up 5 bases and J gave up 0 bases; unmatched junction bases: 13. The CDR3 length is 18 residues. Germline CDR1 reads LNHNV; CDR2 reads YYDKDF (reference sequence).